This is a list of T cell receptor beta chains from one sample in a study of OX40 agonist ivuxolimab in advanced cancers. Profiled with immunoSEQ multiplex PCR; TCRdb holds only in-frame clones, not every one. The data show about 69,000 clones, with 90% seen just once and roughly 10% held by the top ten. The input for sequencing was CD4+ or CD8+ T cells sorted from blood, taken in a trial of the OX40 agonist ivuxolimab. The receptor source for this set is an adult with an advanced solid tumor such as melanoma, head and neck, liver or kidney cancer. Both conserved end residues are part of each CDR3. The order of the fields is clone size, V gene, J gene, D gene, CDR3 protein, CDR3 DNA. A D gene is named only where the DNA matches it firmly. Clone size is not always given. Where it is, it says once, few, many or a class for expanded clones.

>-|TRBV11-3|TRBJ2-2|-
CASSKRPGELFF
TGTGCCAGCAGCAAGCGTCCCGGGGAGCTGTTTTTT
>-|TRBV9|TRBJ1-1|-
CASSSRTGPEAFF
TGTGCCAGCAGCTCCCGGACGGGACCTGAAGCTTTCTTT
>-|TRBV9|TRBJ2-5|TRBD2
CASSWTSEKTQYF
TGTGCCAGCAGCTGGACTAGCGAAAAGACCCAGTACTTC
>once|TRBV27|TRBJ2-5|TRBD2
CASSTPASGSGTQYF
TGTGCCAGCAGTACGCCGGCTAGCGGGAGTGGGACCCAGTACTTC
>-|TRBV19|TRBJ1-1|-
CASSIPSRGNTEAFF
TGTGCCAGTAGTATCCCCAGCAGGGGGAACACTGAAGCTTTCTTT
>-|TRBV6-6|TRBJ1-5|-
CASSYWDISNQPQHF
TGTGCCAGCAGTTACTGGGACATTAGCAATCAGCCCCAGCATTTT
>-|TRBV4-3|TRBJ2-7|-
CASSQVADAYEQYF
TGCGCCAGCAGCCAAGTAGCGGATGCCTACGAGCAGTACTTC
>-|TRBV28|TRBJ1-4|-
CASGKEDTEKLFF
TGTGCCAGCGGAAAGGAGGACACTGAAAAACTGTTTTTT
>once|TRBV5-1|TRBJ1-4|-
CASSLVPQEEKLFF
TGCGCCAGCAGCTTGGTGCCTCAGGAAGAAAAACTGTTTTTT
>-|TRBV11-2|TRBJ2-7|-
CASSSAGAYF
TGTGCCAGCAGCTCTGCGGGGGCGTACTTC
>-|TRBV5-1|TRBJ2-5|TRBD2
CASSPSMTSGQETQYF
TGCGCCAGCAGCCCGAGCATGACTAGCGGGCAAGAGACCCAGTACTTC
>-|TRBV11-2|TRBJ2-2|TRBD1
CASRSRGLAGELFF
TGTGCCAGCAGAAGTAGGGGGCTGGCCGGGGAGCTGTTTTTT
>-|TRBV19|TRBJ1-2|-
CASSPRAYGYTF
TGTGCCAGTAGTCCCCGAGCTTATGGCTACACCTTC
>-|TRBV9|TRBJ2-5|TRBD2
CASSVGSSGSRETQYF
TGTGCCAGCAGCGTAGGGTCTAGCGGGAGCCGTGAGACCCAGTACTTC
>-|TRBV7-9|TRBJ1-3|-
CASSLNLDRTRNTIYF
TGTGCCAGCAGCCTAAACCTGGACAGAACAAGAAACACCATATATTTT
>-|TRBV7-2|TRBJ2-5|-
CASSLILGPAGETQYF
TGTGCCAGCAGCTTAATCCTAGGACCCGCAGGAGAGACCCAGTACTTC
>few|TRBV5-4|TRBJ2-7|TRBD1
CASSLVRDSHEQYF
TGTGCCAGCAGCTTGGTTCGGGACAGTCACGAGCAGTACTTC
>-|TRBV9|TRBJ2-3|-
CASSPNTGTQYF
TGTGCCAGCAGCCCCAATACGGGTACGCAGTATTTT
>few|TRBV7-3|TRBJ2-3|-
CASSLNPPPSPDTQYF
TGTGCCAGCAGCTTAAATCCTCCTCCCTCCCCAGATACGCAGTATTTT
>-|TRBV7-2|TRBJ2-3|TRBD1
CASRSGTGATDTQYF
TGTGCCAGCAGATCCGGGACAGGGGCCACAGATACGCAGTATTTT
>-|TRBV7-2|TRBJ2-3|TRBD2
CASSLAAGGSTDTQYF
TGTGCCAGCAGCTTAGCGGCGGGAGGAAGCACAGATACGCAGTATTTT
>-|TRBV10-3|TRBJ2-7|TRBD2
CAIRGGAYEQYF
TGTGCCATCCGGGGGGGGGCCTACGAGCAGTACTTC